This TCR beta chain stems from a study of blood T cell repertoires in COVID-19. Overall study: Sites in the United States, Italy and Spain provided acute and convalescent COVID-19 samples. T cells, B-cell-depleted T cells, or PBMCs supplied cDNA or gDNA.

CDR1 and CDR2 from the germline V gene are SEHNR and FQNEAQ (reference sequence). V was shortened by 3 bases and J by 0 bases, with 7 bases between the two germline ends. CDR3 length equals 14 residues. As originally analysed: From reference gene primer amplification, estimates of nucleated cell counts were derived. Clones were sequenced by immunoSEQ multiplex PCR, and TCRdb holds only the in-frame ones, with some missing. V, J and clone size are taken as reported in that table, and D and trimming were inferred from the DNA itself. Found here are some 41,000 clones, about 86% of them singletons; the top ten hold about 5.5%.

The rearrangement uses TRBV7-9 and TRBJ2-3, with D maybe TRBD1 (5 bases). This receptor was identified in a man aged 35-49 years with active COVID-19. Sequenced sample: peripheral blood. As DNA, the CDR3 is TGTGCCAGCAGCTTTGACAGAAGCACAGATACGCAGTATTTT. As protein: CASSFDRSTDTQYF.